The 26 T cell receptor beta chains given below trace back to one sample, sequenced in a study of molecular identifiers for immune sequencing clone quantification. TCRdb re-called the PCR reads through MiXCR, storing one row per CDR3 protein. The sample contains some 650,000 distinct CDR3 sequences, 15% to 20% of which appear only once. Sequenced material: naive CD8+ T cells from blood, with Jurkat cell RNA spiked in. As for subset: FACS-sorted CD8+CD4-CCR7+CD45RA+ naive T cells. The receptors here all came from a human donor in good health. Some libraries in this study had Jurkat cell RNA spiked in.

The rearrangement links TRBV29-1 to TRBJ2-3, with D maybe TRBD2 (6 bases). Germline assignment: CDR1 SQVTM and CDR2 ANQGSEA. The CDR3 totals 19 residues. V shed 2 bases and J shed 4 bases, with 28 bases lying between them. The CDR3 sequence: CSVEWGGSGLDPSPDTQYF. CDR3 nucleotide sequence: TGCAGCGTTGAATGGGGAGGTTCAGGCCTCGATCCCTCTCCAGATACGCAGTATTTT.

This clonotype appeared many times. This chain uses TRBV6-5 with TRBJ2-7; D might be TRBD1 or TRBD2, each matching 5 bases. With 11 bases removed from V and 2 bases from J, the gap between germline ends came to 13 bases. The CDR3 contains 12 residues. Looked up from germline, CDR1 is MNHEY and CDR2 is SVGAGI. In DNA form, the CDR3 reads TGTGCCGCAGGTTCGGGGCCCTACGAGCAGTACTTC. It specifies CAAGSGPYEQYF.

This clonotype showed up just a few times. The junction departs from the called germline gene at one end, perhaps through a read error. The rearrangement links TRBV5-6 to TRBJ2-7, with 13 bases aligning to TRBD2. CDR3 size: 17 residues. The V gene's germline CDR1 is SGHDT and CDR2 YYEEEE. CDR3 amino acids: CASSLGTSGGLAYGQYF. CDR3 DNA: TGTGCCAGCAGCTTGGGGACTAGCGGGGGACTGGCTTACGGGCAGTACTTC.

The chain has TRBV7-9 and TRBJ1-5, with 7 bases lining up with TRBD1. Germline assignment: CDR1 SEHNR and CDR2 FQNEAQ (reference sequence). The CDR3 runs 14 residues. Trimming at V came to 4 bases and at J to 6 bases, leaving 6 bases not matched to a gene. CDR3 coding DNA: TGTGCCAGCAGCTCCGGGACAGCGGCTCAGCCCCAGCATTTT. Translation gives CASSSGTAAQPQHF.

The chain carries TRBV7-2 and TRBJ2-1; 9 positions match TRBD2. CDR1 and CDR2 (germline): SGHTA, FQGNSA. The CDR3 has 17 amino acids. J was trimmed by 5 bases and V by 2 bases; bases with no gene match: 10. The CDR3 is CASSLSPGLAANNEQFF. CDR3 coding DNA: TGTGCCAGCAGCTTATCTCCGGGACTAGCCGCTAACAATGAGCAGTTCTTC.

This clonotype was counted at least ten times. V is TRBV7-2 and J is TRBJ2-7, with TRBD2 matching over 11 bases. This CDR3 region has 17 residues. CDR1 is SGHTA, CDR2 FQGNSA, per germline. With 5 bases clipped from V and 4 bases from J, the junction kept 13 bases outside the gene matches. DNA of the CDR3: TGTGCCAGCAGCACGGAGCGTCTAGCGGGGGGCTTTTACGAGCAGTACTTC. It translates to CASSTERLAGGFYEQYF.

Many counts were recorded for this clonotype. The chain links TRBV15 to TRBJ1-1; D remains unclear. The V gene's germline CDR1 is LNHNV and CDR2 YYDKDF (reference sequence). The ends were cut back, 3 bases at V and 0 bases at J, with 8 bases in the middle. The CDR3 is 14 residues long. CDR3: CATSSSSLNTEAFF. In nucleotides, the CDR3 is TGTGCCACCAGCAGTTCGTCCTTGAACACTGAAGCTTTCTTT.

There are many counts of this clonotype. The chain uses TRBV5-1 and TRBJ2-7; 10 nucleotides agree with TRBD2. J was trimmed by 2 bases and V by 4 bases; bases with no gene match: 3. CDR1 is SGHRS and CDR2 is YFSETQ in the germline V gene. This CDR3 comprises 14 residues. The CDR3 spells CASSGAGGAYEQYF. The CDR3 DNA is TGCGCCAGCAGCGGAGCGGGAGGGGCCTACGAGCAGTACTTC.

This clonotype was observed a few times. The chain is built from TRBV13 and TRBJ1-2, with a weak D call TRBD1 (6 bases). Between the trimmed V and J ends, which lost 5 bases and 2 bases, there was a span of 15 bases. The CDR3 runs 15 residues. Germline loops: CDR1 PRHDT, CDR2 FYEKMQ (reference sequence). CDR3 in amino acids: CASSIQGPTNYGYTF. As DNA, the CDR3 is TGTGCCAGCAGCATACAGGGTCCCACCAACTATGGCTACACCTTC.

As concerns this clonotype: This could be a read error, since a much larger clone is one nucleotide away. The genes are TRBV7-9 and TRBJ2-2; the D is unclear. From germline, CDR1 is SEHNR and CDR2 FQNEAQ (reference sequence). The CDR3 runs 13 residues. CDR3 sequence: CASSFLATEELFF. DNA for the CDR3: TGTGCCAGCAGCTTTCTCGCCACCGAGGAGCTGTTTTTT.

Ten or more counts support this clonotype. V is TRBV11-2 and J is TRBJ1-1; TRBD1 is a possible D gene (6 bases). Between the trimmed V and J ends, which lost 4 bases and 7 bases, there was a span of 13 bases. The germline V gene has CDR1 SGHAT and CDR2 FQNNGV. The CDR3 is made up of 13 amino acids. This CDR3 is CASSSGQTNEAFF. The CDR3 DNA reads as TGTGCCAGCAGCTCAGGACAGACGAATGAAGCTTTCTTT.

This clonotype was seen a few times. This chain uses TRBV11-2 with TRBJ2-7; the D is unclear. V was trimmed by 0 bases and J by 3 bases, leaving 9 bases between them. Germline loops: CDR1 SGHAT, CDR2 FQNNGV. The CDR3 consists of 14 residues. The CDR3 is CASSLEIILYEQYF. The CDR3 nucleotides read TGTGCCAGCAGCTTAGAAATTATCCTCTACGAGCAGTACTTC.

On this clonotype itself: The junction departs from the called germline gene at one end, perhaps through a read error. Here the CDR3 reads CSARPPSSYGQYF. The DNA of the CDR3 is TGCAGTGCTAGGCCCCCTAGCTCCTACGGGCAGTACTTC. The rearrangement joins TRBV20-1 to TRBJ2-7; TRBD2 is a possible D gene (5 bases). Per the germline V gene, CDR1 is DFQATT and CDR2 is SNEGSKA (reference sequence). This CDR3 is built from 13 residues.

This clonotype has ten or more counts. The chain uses TRBV7-9 and TRBJ2-7, with D uncertain. V lost 4 bases and J 0 bases, leaving 13 bases between the germline ends. This CDR3 contains 15 residues. CDR1 SEHNR and CDR2 FQNEAQ come from the germline V gene (reference sequence). This chain's CDR3 is CASSSPGGVSYEQYF. The CDR3, as DNA: TGTGCCAGCAGCTCCCCGGGCGGCGTCTCCTACGAGCAGTACTTC.

Comment on this clonotype: This may be a read error, as it is one base from a much larger clone. The chain uses TRBV19 and TRBJ2-4, with 9 bases aligning to TRBD2. Germline V lookup: CDR1 LNHDA, CDR2 SQIVND (reference sequence). CDR3 length: 15 residues. The chain's CDR3 is CASSIIAGAKDIQYF. The CDR3 DNA follows: TGTGCCAGTAGTATTATAGCGGGAGCCAAAGACATTCAGTACTTC.

Comment on this clonotype: The junction departs from the called germline gene at one end, perhaps through a read error. The chain joins TRBV30 to TRBJ1-5; no clear D. Germline lookup yields CDR1 GTSNPN and CDR2 SVGIG (reference sequence). CDR3 length: 13 amino acids. The CDR3 nucleotides read TGTGCCTGGAGTGACGGCCGCAATCAGCCCCGGCATTTT. This gives the protein CAWSDGRNQPRHF. Complete variable domain (other parts from reference TRBV30 and TRBJ1-5): SQTIHQWPATLVQPVGSPLSLECTVEGTSNPNLYWYRQAAGRGLQLLFYSVGIGQISSEVPQNLSASRPQDRQFILSSKKLLLSDSGFYLCAWSDGRNQPRHFGDGTRLSIL.

The sample holds one count of this clonotype. A much larger clone sits a single nucleotide away, making a read error possible. This rearrangement joins TRBV6-1 to TRBJ1-5, with D unresolved. The CDR3 extends over 14 amino acids. Germline V lookup: CDR1 MNHNS, CDR2 SASEGT. The V and J ends lost 4 bases and 5 bases respectively, with 12 bases between them. CDR3 bases: TGTGCCAGCAGTGGTGGACTCTTTGATCAGCCCCAGCATTTT. It specifies CASSGGLFDQPQHF.

In the case of this clonotype: This may be a read error, as it is one base from a much larger clone. The J gene is TRBJ1-4, the V gene TRBV14; D might be TRBD1 (6 bases). V was trimmed by 3 bases and J by 7 bases, leaving 9 bases between them. CDR1 SGHDN and CDR2 FVKESK come from the germline V gene. This CDR3 has 13 amino acids. For the CDR3, the DNA is TGTGCCAGCAGCCAGGGGGCAGGTGAAAAACTGTTTTTT. Translated, it gives CASSQGAGEKLFF.

There are many counts of this clonotype. V is TRBV28 and J is TRBJ2-3; TRBD2 matches at 12 bases. The CDR3 spans 21 residues. Unmatched junction bases numbered 19, after V lost 1 base and J lost 5 bases. CDR1 and CDR2 from the germline V gene are MDHEN and SYDVKM. The DNA for the CDR3 is TGTGCCAGCAGTTTATTTATTCTAGCGGGAGGGCAAGCGGGGACATTAGATACGCAGTATTTT. Translated: CASSLFILAGGQAGTLDTQYF.

This clonotype has only a few counts. CDR3 sequence reads: CASSYWGQGVSGELFF. DNA of the CDR3: TGTGCCAGCAGTTACTGGGGACAGGGGGTGTCCGGGGAGCTGTTTTTT. The chain is built from TRBV6-5 and TRBJ2-2, with 11 bases identical to TRBD1. The CDR3 runs to 16 residues. V was clipped by 1 base and J by 6 bases; unmatched bases: 4. Germline V gives CDR1 MNHEY, CDR2 SVGAGI.

Ten or more counts support this clonotype. The CDR3 DNA is TGTGCCAGCAGCGTACAGGGAACGGGCACAGATACGCAGTATTTT. It encodes CASSVQGTGTDTQYF. The rearrangement links TRBV9 to TRBJ2-3; a possible D gene is TRBD1 (5 bases). CDR1 and CDR2 from the germline V gene are SGDLS and YYNGEE. The CDR3 runs to 15 residues. V lost 1 base and J 1 base, leaving 10 bases between the germline ends.

V usage is TRBV27 and J usage is TRBJ2-7; no reliable D call. CDR1 is MNHEY and CDR2 is SMNVEV in the germline V gene (reference sequence). V lost 4 bases and J lost 2, with 9 bases in between. The CDR3 consists of 13 residues. The CDR3 DNA follows: TGTGCCAGCAGTTACAACGGAGCCTACGAGCAGTACTTC. Protein: CASSYNGAYEQYF.

To note about this clonotype: At one boundary the junction diverges from the germline segment, which might be a read error. The chain is built from TRBV27 and TRBJ1-4; tentative D call: TRBD1 (5 bases). The germline V gene encodes CDR1 MNHEY and CDR2 SMNVEV (reference sequence). CDR3 length: 15 amino acids. This chain's CDR3 is CASRRLGDFNEELFF. In DNA form, the CDR3 reads TGTGCCAGCAGGAGACTGGGGGATTTTAATGAAGAACTGTTTTTT.

V is TRBV20-1 and J is TRBJ2-1; 10 positions agree with TRBD2. V lost 3 bases to trimming and J lost 4 bases; unmatched junction nucleotides: 6. The CDR3 covers 15 residues. Germline V gene data show CDR1 as DFQATT and CDR2 as SNEGSKA (reference sequence). CDR3 in DNA: TGCAGTGCTAGCGTTAGCGGGGGGACTTACAATGAGCAGTTCTTC. Protein sequence: CSASVSGGTYNEQFF.

This clonotype was seen many times. The V call is TRBV7-9, the J call TRBJ2-3; D perhaps matches TRBD1 (6 bases). The CDR3 is 16 residues long. Germline V lookup: CDR1 SEHNR, CDR2 FQNEAQ (reference sequence). Trimming removed 5 bases at V and 0 bases at J, with 15 bases between. CDR3 sequence reads: CASSLWTDTSTDTQYF. The DNA of the CDR3 is TGTGCCAGCAGCCTTTGGACAGACACTAGCACAGATACGCAGTATTTT.

This clonotype occurred a few times. The chain carries TRBV7-9 and TRBJ2-5; the match to TRBD2 covers 11 bases. V lost 5 bases and J lost 5; bases outside the gene matches: 10. This CDR3 contains 16 residues. Germline-derived CDR1 and CDR2 are SEHNR and FQNEAQ (reference sequence). CDR3 residues: CASSVIAGGPGETQYF. In nucleotides, the CDR3 is TGTGCCAGCAGCGTAATAGCGGGAGGGCCCGGGGAGACCCAGTACTTC.